This T cell receptor (beta chain) came from a study of cytomegalovirus exposure and HLA in healthy donors. Study observations and caveats: The presence/absence work took it that sequencing depth was about the same across donors. Earlier analysis looked at TCR beta V segments, and most were productive about 90% or about 30% of the time.

13 Jbeta primers and 60 Vbeta primers were used for the PCR. Assay: immunoSEQ multiplex PCR; the TCRdb copy retains only in-frame clones and omits some. Recorded for this sample: 70,000 or so clones. With regard to this clone: Its antigen is not identified.

This TCR derives from a female donor in good health and CMV-seropositive. Sequenced sample: PBMCs.

CDR3 DNA sequence: TGTGCCAGTAGTATAGCCGGACAGAGCTACGAGCAGTACTTC. Translated: CASSIAGQSYEQYF. This rearrangement joins TRBV19 to TRBJ2-7; maybe TRBD1 (6 bases). The CDR3 is 14 residues long. V was cut by 1 base and J by 3 bases, with 10 bases left in between. Germline V gene sequence: CDR1 LNHDA, CDR2 SQIVND (reference sequence).